This T cell receptor beta chain is from a study of OX40 agonist ivuxolimab in advanced cancers. A note on this clone: Antigen unknown.

Notes on the study in general: Some nonresponders also had low normalized T-cell clonal expansion.

Trimming took 0 bases from V and 5 from J; bases not matched to a gene: 10. Germline values: CDR1 SGHRS, CDR2 YFSETQ. This CDR3 has 16 residues. Assay used: immunoSEQ multiplex PCR; TCRdb lists only in-frame clones, some missing. Of fewer than 65,000 clones detected, nearly 80% appear once; the ten largest clones hold under 4%. This chain joins TRBV5-1 and TRBJ1-1, with TRBD1 matching over 7 bases. The specimen comprised CD4+ or CD8+ T cells sorted from blood, sampled in a trial of the OX40 agonist ivuxolimab. The clonotype originates from an adult with an advanced solid tumor such as melanoma, head and neck, liver or kidney cancer. CDR3 sequence (DNA): TGCGCCAGCAGCTTGGGAGAGACAGGGTGGGAGACTGAAGCTTTCTTT. This codes for CASSLGETGWETEAFF.